The rows below give T cell receptor beta chains drawn from one sample of a study of T cell repertoires in cytomegalovirus infection. TCRdb called the reads again in MiXCR, with one record for every CDR3 protein. The sample has 740,000 or so distinct CDR3 sequences, approximately 40% seen once. Material: PBMCs. The receptor set was obtained from a human donor in good health (CMV status not recorded). Some clones in this sample may be carry-over from other donors' samples. CDR3s include the opening cysteine and the closing phenylalanine or tryptophan. The order of the fields is J gene, V gene, clone size, D gene, CDR3 DNA, CDR3 protein. The D gene is left open where the match is weak. Not every row has a clone size; where given, it reads once, few, many or a size class.

j_gene: TRBJ2-7
v_gene: TRBV6-6
abundance: .
d_gene: TRBD1
CDR3nt: TGTGCCAGCAGAGGACAGGGGCGGCCCTACGAGCAGTACTTC
CDR3aa: CASRGQGRPYEQYF

j_gene: TRBJ1-5
v_gene: TRBV4-1
abundance: many
d_gene: .
CDR3nt: TGCGCCAGGACTAAACTCTACGGGCCCTTAGAGACCAATCAGCCCCAGCATTTT
CDR3aa: CARTKLYGPLETNQPQHF

j_gene: TRBJ2-1
v_gene: TRBV11-2
abundance: .
d_gene: TRBD2
CDR3nt: TGTGCCAGCAGCTTCTCAGTTCGTAAGACGGGGCGGGAGGCAGGCAATGAGCAGTTCTTC
CDR3aa: CASSFSVRKTGREAGNEQFF

j_gene: TRBJ2-5
v_gene: TRBV6-1
abundance: few
d_gene: .
CDR3nt: TGTGCCAGCAGTGAACGCCGACCCGGGGAGACCCAGTACTTC
CDR3aa: CASSERRPGETQYF

j_gene: TRBJ2-5
v_gene: TRBV5-1
abundance: few
d_gene: TRBD1
CDR3nt: TGCGCCAGCAGCCTGGGGACAGGGGATGCAGAGACCCAGTACTTC
CDR3aa: CASSLGTGDAETQYF

j_gene: TRBJ1-6
v_gene: TRBV5-8
abundance: .
d_gene: .
CDR3nt: TGTGCCAGCTATACAGCCGGGACGGCACCCTCACCCCTCCACTTT
CDR3aa: CASYTAGTAPSPLHF

j_gene: TRBJ2-5
v_gene: TRBV7-3
abundance: few
d_gene: TRBD2
CDR3nt: TGTGCCAGCAGCTTAGGGACTAGCGCAGAGACCCAGTACTTC
CDR3aa: CASSLGTSAETQYF

j_gene: TRBJ1-2
v_gene: TRBV7-9
abundance: few
d_gene: .
CDR3nt: TGTGCCAGCAGCGTTATAGCGGACCCCGGCTGGAGCTATGGCTACACCTTC
CDR3aa: CASSVIADPGWSYGYTF

j_gene: TRBJ2-3
v_gene: TRBV20-1
abundance: .
d_gene: .
CDR3nt: TGCAGTGCTAGGTTGGGGGACGGTACAGATACGCAGTATTTT
CDR3aa: CSARLGDGTDTQYF

j_gene: TRBJ2-1
v_gene: TRBV4-1
abundance: .
d_gene: .
CDR3nt: TGCTCCAGCAGCCTAGATGGGCGGGAAAACAAGGAGCAGTTCTTC
CDR3aa: CSSSLDGRENKEQFF

j_gene: TRBJ1-6
v_gene: TRBV10-3
abundance: many
d_gene: TRBD1
CDR3nt: TGTGCCATCAGTCCGGGACAGGGTCCCCTCCACTTT
CDR3aa: CAISPGQGPLHF

j_gene: TRBJ1-4
v_gene: TRBV19
abundance: .
d_gene: .
CDR3nt: TGTGCCAGTAGTGAGGGGACGGACCGATACTATGATAAACTGTTTTTT
CDR3aa: CASSEGTDRYYDKLFF

j_gene: TRBJ1-2
v_gene: TRBV7-2
abundance: few
d_gene: TRBD1
CDR3nt: TGTGCCAGCAGCTTAGCCAGGGGGAACTATGGCTACACCTTC
CDR3aa: CASSLARGNYGYTF

j_gene: TRBJ2-7
v_gene: TRBV20-1
abundance: .
d_gene: TRBD2
CDR3nt: TGCAGTGCTAGTTTAGCGGGAGTAGTTTACGAGCAGTACTTC
CDR3aa: CSASLAGVVYEQYF

j_gene: TRBJ2-7
v_gene: TRBV28
abundance: few
d_gene: .
CDR3nt: TGTGCCAGCTTAGACCGAGCCGACGAGCAGTACTTC
CDR3aa: CASLDRADEQYF